Listed below are T cell receptor beta chains from one sample, sequenced in a study of control samples from healthy donors and cancer patients. Measured with immunoSEQ multiplex PCR; TCRdb has only the in-frame clones, and not every one. The table includes 130,000 or so clones, about 93% detected once. Specimen: PBMCs. These receptors were taken from a man aged 55-75 years with colorectal cancer. The CDR3 runs from the conserved cysteine through the conserved F or W. Fields, in order: J gene, clone size, V gene, D gene, CDR3 protein, CDR3 DNA. A D gene is named only where the DNA matches it firmly. For some rows the clone size is stated as once, few or many, or as a class when expanded; others skip it.

TRBJ1-6 | few | TRBV7-2 | . | CASSPYRAGNSPLHF | TGTGCCAGCAGCCCTTACAGGGCTGGTAATTCACCCCTCCACTTT
TRBJ2-3 | few | TRBV7-9 | TRBD1 | CASSLVQGAHTDTQYF | TGTGCCAGCAGCTTAGTGCAGGGGGCCCACACAGATACGCAGTATTTT
TRBJ2-7 | . | TRBV27 | TRBD2 | CASRRGGDSYEQYF | TGTGCCAGCAGACGCGGGGGGGACTCCTACGAGCAGTACTTC
TRBJ2-5 | . | TRBV28 | . | CASGGQAVSQETQYF | TGTGCCAGCGGAGGGCAGGCAGTCTCCCAAGAGACCCAGTACTTC
TRBJ2-5 | once | TRBV29-1 | TRBD2 | CSGGLVQETQYF | TGCAGCGGTGGACTAGTTCAAGAGACCCAGTACTTC
TRBJ2-5 | . | TRBV28 | . | CASSWGQHVQTQYF | TGTGCCAGCAGTTGGGGGCAGCATGTGCAGACCCAGTACTTC
TRBJ1-2 | . | TRBV19 | . | CASSSQTREKGYTF | TGTGCCAGTAGTTCCCAGACGCGGGAGAAAGGCTACACCTTC
TRBJ2-1 | . | TRBV7-2 | TRBD2 | CASSLGLAGESEQFF | TGTGCCAGCAGCTTGGGACTAGCGGGGGAGAGTGAGCAGTTCTTC
TRBJ2-2 | . | TRBV19 | . | CASSKEGPGELFF | TGTGCCAGTAGTAAGGAGGGCCCCGGGGAGCTGTTTTTT
TRBJ1-5 | . | TRBV6-5 | TRBD1 | CASSLDRGYGQPQHF | TGTGCCAGCAGTCTTGACAGGGGGTACGGTCAGCCCCAGCATTTT
TRBJ2-2 | . | TRBV19 | TRBD1 | CATQDRMNTGELFF | TGTGCCACCCAGGACAGGATGAACACCGGGGAGCTGTTTTTT
TRBJ1-1 | once | TRBV5-5 | TRBD1 | CASSTGQANTEAFF | TGTGCCAGCAGCACAGGACAGGCGAACACTGAAGCTTTCTTT
TRBJ2-7 | . | TRBV2 | . | CASSPLFMTRYEQYF | TGTGCCAGCAGTCCACTCTTTATGACCCGCTACGAGCAGTACTTC
TRBJ2-3 | . | TRBV9 | . | CASSVLSSYTDTQYF | TGTGCCAGCAGCGTACTCTCCTCCTACACAGATACGCAGTATTTT
TRBJ1-5 | . | TRBV6-1 | . | CASSEGVGAGNQPQHF | TGTGCCAGCAGTGAAGGTGTAGGGGCTGGCAATCAGCCCCAGCATTTT
TRBJ2-7 | . | TRBV5-8 | . | CASSLDVVYEQYF | TGTGCCAGCAGCTTGGATGTTGTCTACGAGCAGTACTTC
TRBJ1-2 | . | TRBV29-1 | . | CSVEPGGKNGYTF | TGCAGCGTTGAACCTGGTGGGAAAAATGGCTACACCTTC
TRBJ2-7 | . | TRBV12-3/TRBV12-4 | . | CASSLSGSYEQYF | TGTGCCAGCAGTTTAAGCGGCTCCTACGAGCAGTACTTC
TRBJ1-4 | . | TRBV30 | . | CAWSLGGADEKLFF | TGTGCCTGGAGTTTAGGCGGGGCGGATGAAAAACTGTTTTTT
TRBJ2-5 | . | TRBV5-4 | TRBD2 | CASSLALAGNLQETQYF | TGTGCCAGCAGCTTGGCGCTAGCGGGGAACCTCCAAGAGACCCAGTACTTC
TRBJ1-3 | . | TRBV6-5 | . | CASSAGYSGNTIYF | TGTGCCAGCAGCGCAGGATACTCTGGAAACACCATATATTTT
TRBJ1-1 | . | TRBV30 | TRBD1 | CAWSPDREWTEAFF | TGTGCCTGGAGCCCCGACAGGGAATGGACTGAAGCTTTCTTT
TRBJ1-1 | . | TRBV2 | TRBD1 | CASSRQGEAFF | TGTGCCAGCAGTCGACAGGGTGAAGCTTTCTTT
TRBJ1-3 | once | TRBV5-1 | . | CASSADGSSGNTIYF | TGCGCCAGCAGCGCGGACGGGAGCTCTGGAAACACCATATATTTT
TRBJ2-7 | once | TRBV7-9 | . | CASSLGSYEQYF | TGTGCCAGCAGCTTAGGAAGCTACGAGCAGTACTTC
TRBJ2-1 | . | TRBV11-3 | TRBD1 | CASSPGTGGHNEQFF | TGTGCCAGCAGCCCCGGGACAGGGGGGCACAATGAGCAGTTCTTC
TRBJ1-5 | few | TRBV6-5 | . | CASSTIFYGDQPQHF | TGTGCCAGCAGTACCATCTTCTATGGCGATCAGCCCCAGCATTTT